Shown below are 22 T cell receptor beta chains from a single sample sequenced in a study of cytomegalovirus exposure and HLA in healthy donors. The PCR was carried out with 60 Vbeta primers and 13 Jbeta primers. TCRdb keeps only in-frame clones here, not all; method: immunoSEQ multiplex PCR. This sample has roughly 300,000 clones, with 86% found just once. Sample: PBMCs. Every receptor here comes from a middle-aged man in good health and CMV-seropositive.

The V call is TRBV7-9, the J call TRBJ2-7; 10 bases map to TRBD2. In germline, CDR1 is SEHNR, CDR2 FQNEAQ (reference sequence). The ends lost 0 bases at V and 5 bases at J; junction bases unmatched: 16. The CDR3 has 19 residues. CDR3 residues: CASSLAFVVTSGRADEQYF. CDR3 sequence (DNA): TGTGCCAGCAGCTTAGCGTTTGTGGTTACCAGCGGGAGGGCCGACGAGCAGTACTTC.

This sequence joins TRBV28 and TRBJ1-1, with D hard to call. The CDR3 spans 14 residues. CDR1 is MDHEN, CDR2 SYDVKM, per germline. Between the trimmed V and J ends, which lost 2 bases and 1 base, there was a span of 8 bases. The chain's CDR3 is CASSLRRENTEAFF. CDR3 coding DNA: TGTGCCAGCAGTTTAAGGCGGGAGAACACTGAAGCTTTCTTT.

CDR3 region: CASRPPSEVGYTF. The CDR3 nucleotides are TGTGCCAGCAGACCTCCATCTGAGGTTGGCTACACCTTC. The chain couples TRBV25-1 to TRBJ1-2; D not resolved. V dropped 6 bases and J dropped 7 bases, with 15 bases sitting between them. This CDR3 contains 13 residues. The germline CDR1 and CDR2 sequences are MGHDK and SYGVNS.

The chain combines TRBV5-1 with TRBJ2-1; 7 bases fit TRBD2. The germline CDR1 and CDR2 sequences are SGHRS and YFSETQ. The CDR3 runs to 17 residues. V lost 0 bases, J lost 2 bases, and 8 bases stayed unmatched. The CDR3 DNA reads TGCGCCAGCAGCTTGGGGGGGAGGGTAGCCCCCTACAATGAGCAGTTCTTC. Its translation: CASSLGGRVAPYNEQFF.

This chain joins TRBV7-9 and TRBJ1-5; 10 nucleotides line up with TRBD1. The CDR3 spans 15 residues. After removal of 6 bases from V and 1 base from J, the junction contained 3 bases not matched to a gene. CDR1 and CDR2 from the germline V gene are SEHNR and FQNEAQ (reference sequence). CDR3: CASRPGQGSNQPQHF. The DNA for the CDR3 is TGTGCCAGCAGGCCGGGACAGGGGAGCAATCAGCCCCAGCATTTT.

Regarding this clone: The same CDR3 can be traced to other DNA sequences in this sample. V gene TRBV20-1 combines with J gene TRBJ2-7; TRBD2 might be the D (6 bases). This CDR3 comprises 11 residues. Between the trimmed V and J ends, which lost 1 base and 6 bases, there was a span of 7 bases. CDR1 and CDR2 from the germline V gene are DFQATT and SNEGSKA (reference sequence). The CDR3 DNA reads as TGCAGTGCTAGAGGAGCGGGCGAGCAGTACTTC. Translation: CSARGAGEQYF.

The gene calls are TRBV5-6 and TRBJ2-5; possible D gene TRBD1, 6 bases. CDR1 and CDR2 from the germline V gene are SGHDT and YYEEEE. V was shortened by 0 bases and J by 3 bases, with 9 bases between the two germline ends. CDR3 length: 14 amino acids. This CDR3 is CASSLASGEETQYF. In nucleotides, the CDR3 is TGTGCCAGCAGCTTGGCCTCAGGGGAAGAGACCCAGTACTTC.

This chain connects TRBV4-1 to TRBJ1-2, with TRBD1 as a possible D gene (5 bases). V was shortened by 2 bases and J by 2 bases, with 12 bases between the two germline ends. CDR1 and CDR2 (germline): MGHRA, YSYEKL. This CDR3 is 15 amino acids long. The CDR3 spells CASSQRAGRNYGYTF. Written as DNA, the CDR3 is TGCGCCAGCAGCCAAAGGGCAGGGAGGAACTATGGCTACACCTTC.

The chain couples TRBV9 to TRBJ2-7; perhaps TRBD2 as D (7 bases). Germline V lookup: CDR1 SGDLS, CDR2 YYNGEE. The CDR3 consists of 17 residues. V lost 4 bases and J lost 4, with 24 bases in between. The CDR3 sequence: CASSPFPGGGSAYEQYF. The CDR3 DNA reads TGTGCCAGCAGCCCCTTCCCTGGGGGCGGGAGTGCTTACGAGCAGTACTTC.

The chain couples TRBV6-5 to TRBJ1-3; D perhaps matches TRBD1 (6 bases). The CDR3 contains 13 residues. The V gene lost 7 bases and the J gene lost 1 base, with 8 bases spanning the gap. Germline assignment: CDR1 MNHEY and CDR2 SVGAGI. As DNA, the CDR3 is TGTGCCAGCACTGGACAGTCTGGAAACACCATATATTTT. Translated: CASTGQSGNTIYF.

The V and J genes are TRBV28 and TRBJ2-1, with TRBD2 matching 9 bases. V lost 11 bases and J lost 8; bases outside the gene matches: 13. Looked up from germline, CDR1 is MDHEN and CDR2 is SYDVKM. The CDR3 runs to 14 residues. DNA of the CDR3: TGTGCCGCACGGGGGCTAGCGGGATCCGATGAGCAGTTCTTC. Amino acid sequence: CAARGLAGSDEQFF.

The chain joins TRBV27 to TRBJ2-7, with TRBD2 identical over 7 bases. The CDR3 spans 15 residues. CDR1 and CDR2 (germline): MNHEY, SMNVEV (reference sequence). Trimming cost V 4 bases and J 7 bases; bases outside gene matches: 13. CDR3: CASSYSKRGAGEQYF. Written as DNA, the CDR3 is TGTGCCAGCAGTTACTCGAAACGGGGAGCGGGGGAGCAGTACTTC.

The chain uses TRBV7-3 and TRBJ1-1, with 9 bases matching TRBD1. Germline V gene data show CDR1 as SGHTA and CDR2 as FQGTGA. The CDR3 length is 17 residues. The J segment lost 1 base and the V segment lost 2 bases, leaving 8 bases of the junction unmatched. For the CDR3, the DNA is TGTGCCAGCAGCTTAGGGACAGGGTTTAATCAGAACACTGAAGCTTTCTTT. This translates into CASSLGTGFNQNTEAFF.

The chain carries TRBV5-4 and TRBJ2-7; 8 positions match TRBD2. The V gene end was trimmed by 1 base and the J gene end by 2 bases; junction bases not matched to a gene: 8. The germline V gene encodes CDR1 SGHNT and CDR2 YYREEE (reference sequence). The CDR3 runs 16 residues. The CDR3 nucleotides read TGTGCCAGCAGCTTGACCCCGGGACTAGAGACCTACGAGCAGTACTTC. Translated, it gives CASSLTPGLETYEQYF. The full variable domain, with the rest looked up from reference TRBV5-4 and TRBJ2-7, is ETGVTQSPTHLIKTRGQQVTLRCSSQSGHNTVSWYQQALGQGPQFIFQYYREEENGRGNFPPRFSGLQFPNYSSELNVNALELDDSALYLCASSLTPGLETYEQYFGPGTRLTVT.

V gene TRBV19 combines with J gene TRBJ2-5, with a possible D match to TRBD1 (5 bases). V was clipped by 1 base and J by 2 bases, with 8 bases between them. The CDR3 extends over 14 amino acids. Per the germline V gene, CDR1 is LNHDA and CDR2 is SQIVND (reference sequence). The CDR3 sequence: CASSIGQGQETQYF. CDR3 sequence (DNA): TGTGCCAGTAGTATAGGGCAGGGACAAGAGACCCAGTACTTC.

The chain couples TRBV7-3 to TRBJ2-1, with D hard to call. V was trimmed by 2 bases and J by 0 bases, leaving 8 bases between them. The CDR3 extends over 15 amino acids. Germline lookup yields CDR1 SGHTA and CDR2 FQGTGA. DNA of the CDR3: TGTGCCAGCAGCTTAGTGTCGAGCTCCTACAATGAGCAGTTCTTC. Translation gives CASSLVSSSYNEQFF.

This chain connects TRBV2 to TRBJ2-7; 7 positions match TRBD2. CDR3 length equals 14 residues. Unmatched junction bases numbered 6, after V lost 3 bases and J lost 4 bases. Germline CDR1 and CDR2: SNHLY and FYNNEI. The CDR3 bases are TGTGCCAGCAGTGATCAGCGGGATCGTTACGAGCAGTACTTC. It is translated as CASSDQRDRYEQYF.

CDR3 nucleotide sequence: TGTGCCAGTAGTATAAGCAGGGGTTTCAATCAGCCCCAGCATTTT. Its protein is CASSISRGFNQPQHF. The chain joins TRBV19 to TRBJ1-5; D might be TRBD1 (6 bases). CDR1 is LNHDA and CDR2 is SQIVND in the germline V gene (reference sequence). CDR3 length equals 15 residues. Trimming cost V 2 bases and J 3 bases, with 11 bases left between them.

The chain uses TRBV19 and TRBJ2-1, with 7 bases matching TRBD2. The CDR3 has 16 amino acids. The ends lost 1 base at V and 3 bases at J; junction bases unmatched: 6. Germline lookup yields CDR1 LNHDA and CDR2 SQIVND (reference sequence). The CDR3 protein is CASSIAPSGHYNEQFF. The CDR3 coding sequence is TGTGCCAGTAGTATAGCGCCTAGCGGACACTACAATGAGCAGTTCTTC. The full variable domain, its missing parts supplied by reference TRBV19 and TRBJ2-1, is DGGITQSPKYLFRKEGQNVTLSCEQNLNHDAMYWYRQDPGQGLRLIYYSQIVNDFQKGDIAEGYSVSREKKESFPLTVTSAQKNPTAFYLCASSIAPSGHYNEQFFGPGTRLTVL.

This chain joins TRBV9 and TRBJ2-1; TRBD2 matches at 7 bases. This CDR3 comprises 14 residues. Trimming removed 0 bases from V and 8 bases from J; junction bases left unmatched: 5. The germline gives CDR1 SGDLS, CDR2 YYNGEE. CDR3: CASSVDGRFDEQFF. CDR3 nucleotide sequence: TGTGCCAGCAGCGTAGACGGGAGGTTCGATGAGCAGTTCTTC.

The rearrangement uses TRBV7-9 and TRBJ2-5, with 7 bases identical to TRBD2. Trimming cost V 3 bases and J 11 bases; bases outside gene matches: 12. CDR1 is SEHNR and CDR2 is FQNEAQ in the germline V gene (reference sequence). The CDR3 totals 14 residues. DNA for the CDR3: TGTGCCAGCAGCTTTGGGCGGGAGAGGGAGGAGCAGTACTTC. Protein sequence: CASSFGREREEQYF.

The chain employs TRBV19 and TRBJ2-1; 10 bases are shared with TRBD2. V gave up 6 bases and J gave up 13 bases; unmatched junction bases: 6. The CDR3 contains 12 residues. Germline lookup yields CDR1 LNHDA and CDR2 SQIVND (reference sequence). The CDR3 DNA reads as TGTGCCAGTAGCTCAGCGGGAGGGCCCCAGTTCTTC. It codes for CASSSAGGPQFF.